Given below is one TCR beta chain in context. Antigen specificity is unknown. Its ends do not fully match the called genes, so a read error is possible. The repertoire was sequenced with immunoSEQ multiplex PCR; TCRdb's copy has only in-frame clones and lacks some. The table records under 200,000 clones, around 92% of them present only once. There are 13 residues in the CDR3. Germline V CDR1 and CDR2: MNHEY, SMNVEV (reference sequence). The donors were members of the roughly 130-subject validation cohort (separate from the roughly 670-subject first cohort). This record belongs to a study of cytomegalovirus exposure and HLA in healthy donors. About the research overall: A subsequent analysis stated that the 120 or so validation repertoires were run on the same platform as the roughly 670 first-cohort repertoires.

Study outcomes and limitations: The listing of about 150 TCR beta chains classed them as cytomegalovirus-associated. Researchers reported that a few CMV-associated chains were confirmed in vitro as CMV antigen-specific.

This clonotype was obtained from a woman aged 18-30 years in good health and CMV-seropositive. The chain combines TRBV27 with TRBJ2-1; D call uncertain. Sequencing was performed on PBMCs. CDR3 residues: CASSFNSNNEQFF. CDR3 coding DNA: TGTGCCAGCAGTTTTAACTCCAACAATGAGCAGTTCTTC.